The rows below give T cell receptor beta chains drawn from one sample of a study of blood T cell repertoires in COVID-19. Sequencing used immunoSEQ multiplex PCR; TCRdb keeps in-frame clones, though not all of them. This table has roughly 250,000 clones, approximately 83% appearing once. Sequences were obtained from PBMCs or T cells enriched from blood (not recorded which). Receptors originate from a woman between 40 and 50 years old with acute COVID-19. The CDR3 runs from the conserved cysteine through the conserved F or W. D genes are given only for firm matches. Some rows mark clone size as missing; the rest say once, few, many or name a class of expanded clone.

V	size	J	D	DNA	CDR3
TRBV7-9	once	TRBJ2-5	-	TGTGCCAGCAGCTTTGAGGAGCCTCCCCAGTACTTC	CASSFEEPPQYF
TRBV5-4	-	TRBJ1-1	TRBD1	TGTGCCAGCAGCAGCCGGGACAGGGGCTTTCTTGAAGCTTTCTTT	CASSSRDRGFLEAFF
TRBV6-2/TRBV6-3	-	TRBJ2-3	TRBD2	TGTGCCAGCAGTTACTTAGCGGGACGGACAGATACGCAGTATTTT	CASSYLAGRTDTQYF
TRBV4-1	-	TRBJ2-5	TRBD2	TGCGCCAGCAGCCAAGATCCGGGAGGGGTCATCCAAGAGACCCAGTACTTC	CASSQDPGGVIQETQYF
TRBV10-3	once	TRBJ2-3	TRBD2	TGTGCCATCAACCCGGGACTAGCGGGAACAGATACGCAGTATTTT	CAINPGLAGTDTQYF
TRBV5-4	-	TRBJ2-5	TRBD2	TGTGCCAGCAGCCGTTTAGGTCTAGCGGGCCAGTTGTTGGAGACCCAGTACTTC	CASSRLGLAGQLLETQYF
TRBV4-2	-	TRBJ2-7	-	TGTGCCAGCAGCCAAGGTAGTAGCGGAAGCTCCTACGAGCAGTACTTC	CASSQGSSGSSYEQYF
TRBV19	-	TRBJ2-7	TRBD2	TGTGCCAGTAGTATACTAGCGGAGGCGTCCTACGAGCAGTACTTC	CASSILAEASYEQYF
TRBV24-1	-	TRBJ1-5	-	TGTGCCACCAGTCTTGGGGCTACTCAGCCCCAGCATTTT	CATSLGATQPQHF
TRBV6-5	-	TRBJ2-3	TRBD1	TGTGCCAGCAGTTACGGGCCAGGGGGCAGAGATACGCAGTATTTT	CASSYGPGGRDTQYF
TRBV7-9	-	TRBJ1-1	-	TGTGCCAGCAGCACGACCGACGGACAGGAAGCTTTCTTT	CASSTTDGQEAFF
TRBV5-6	-	TRBJ2-7	-	TGTGCCAGCAGCACCGGGGGGCTTGGCTACGAGCAGTACTTC	CASSTGGLGYEQYF
TRBV4-1	-	TRBJ2-7	TRBD2	TGCGCCAGCAGCCAAGAGGGTAGCGGGCTGGGCGAGCAGTACTTC	CASSQEGSGLGEQYF
TRBV10-3	-	TRBJ2-3	TRBD2	TGTGCCATTACTAGCGGGAGCTCAGATACGCAGTATTTT	CAITSGSSDTQYF
TRBV27	-	TRBJ2-7	TRBD2	TGTGCCAGCCGACTAGCGGGAGATGACGAGCAGTACTTC	CASRLAGDDEQYF
TRBV19	once	TRBJ1-1	TRBD1	TGTGCCAGTACAGGGGGCGCCGGCAACACTGAAGCTTTCTTT	CASTGGAGNTEAFF
TRBV10-1	once	TRBJ2-3	-	TGCGCCAGCCATCTAGTCCCCGGGGAAGATACGCAGTATTTT	CASHLVPGEDTQYF
TRBV27	-	TRBJ2-3	TRBD2	TGTGCCAGCAGTTTACTCGAGACTAGCGGGCGCACAGATACGCAGTATTTT	CASSLLETSGRTDTQYF
TRBV14	-	TRBJ2-3	-	TGTGCCAGCAGCCAAGAGATTAGAATGGATACGCAGTATTTT	CASSQEIRMDTQYF
TRBV5-1	-	TRBJ2-3	TRBD2	TGCGCCAGCAGCCCCAGGACTAGCGGGAAAACAGATACGCAGTATTTT	CASSPRTSGKTDTQYF
TRBV6-5	-	TRBJ1-1	-	TGTGCCAGCAGCCCGGTTGTGCAATTGAACACTGAAGCTTTCTTT	CASSPVVQLNTEAFF
TRBV12-3/TRBV12-4	many	TRBJ1-4	-	TGTGCCAGCAGCTCCGACAGTCTAATGTTTTTT	CASSSDSLMFF
TRBV28	-	TRBJ1-5	TRBD1	TGTGCCAGCAGTTTAACGGCCGGACAGGTAAATCAGCCCCAGCATTTT	CASSLTAGQVNQPQHF
TRBV27	-	TRBJ2-1	-	TGTGCCAGCAGTTTATCTGGGAGCAATGAGCAGTTCTTC	CASSLSGSNEQFF